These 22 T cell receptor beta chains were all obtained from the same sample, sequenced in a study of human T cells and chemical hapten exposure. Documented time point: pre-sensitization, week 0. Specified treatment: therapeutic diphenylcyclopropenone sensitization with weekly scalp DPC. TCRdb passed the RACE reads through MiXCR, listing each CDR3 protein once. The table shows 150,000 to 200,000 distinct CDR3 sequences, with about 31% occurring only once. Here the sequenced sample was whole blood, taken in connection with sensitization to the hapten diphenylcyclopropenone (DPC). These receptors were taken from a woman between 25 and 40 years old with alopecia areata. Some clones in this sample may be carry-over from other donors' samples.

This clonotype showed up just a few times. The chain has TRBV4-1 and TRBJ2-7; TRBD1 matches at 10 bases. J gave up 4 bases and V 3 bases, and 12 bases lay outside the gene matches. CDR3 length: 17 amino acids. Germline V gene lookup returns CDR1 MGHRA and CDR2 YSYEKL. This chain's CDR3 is CASSQLTRGQGIYEQYF. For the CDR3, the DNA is TGCGCCAGCAGCCAGCTCACGCGGGGACAGGGGATATACGAGCAGTACTTC.

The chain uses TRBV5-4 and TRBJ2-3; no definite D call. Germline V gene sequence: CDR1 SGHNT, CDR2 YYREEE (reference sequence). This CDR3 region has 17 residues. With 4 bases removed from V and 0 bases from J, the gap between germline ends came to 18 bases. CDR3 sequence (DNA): TGTGCCAGCAGCCCGTATCGGGTGGAGCTGAGCACAGATACGCAGTATTTT. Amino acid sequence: CASSPYRVELSTDTQYF.

CDR3 amino acids: CASSFANSGTSTDTQYF. In DNA form, the CDR3 reads TGTGCCAGCAGTTTCGCCAATAGCGGGACTAGCACAGATACGCAGTATTTT. V is TRBV28 and J is TRBJ2-3, with 8 positions matching TRBD2. The CDR3 spans 17 residues. V lost 3 bases, J lost 0 bases, and 8 bases stayed unmatched. In germline, CDR1 is MDHEN, CDR2 SYDVKM. Complete variable domain (other parts from reference TRBV28 and TRBJ2-3): DVKVTQSSRYLVKRTGEKVFLECVQDMDHENMFWYRQDPGLGLRLIYFSYDVKMKEKGDIPEGYSVSREKKERFSLILESASTNQTSMYLCASSFANSGTSTDTQYFGPGTRLTVL.

DNA for the CDR3: TGTGCCAGCAGTCGGATAGGCGGGCCCTACAATGAGCAGTTCTTC. Translation gives CASSRIGGPYNEQFF. The chain links TRBV27 to TRBJ2-1; a possible D gene is TRBD2 (5 bases). Trimming left V 5 bases short and J 2 bases short, with 13 bases between. Germline values: CDR1 MNHEY, CDR2 SMNVEV (reference sequence). The CDR3 is 15 amino acids.

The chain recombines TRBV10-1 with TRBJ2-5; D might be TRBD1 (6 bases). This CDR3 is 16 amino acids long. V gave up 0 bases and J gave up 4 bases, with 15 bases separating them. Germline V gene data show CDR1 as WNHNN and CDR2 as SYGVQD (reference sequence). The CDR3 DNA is TGCGCCAGCAGTGAGTCGATTGCCAGGGGAAGAGAGACCCAGTACTTC. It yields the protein CASSESIARGRETQYF.

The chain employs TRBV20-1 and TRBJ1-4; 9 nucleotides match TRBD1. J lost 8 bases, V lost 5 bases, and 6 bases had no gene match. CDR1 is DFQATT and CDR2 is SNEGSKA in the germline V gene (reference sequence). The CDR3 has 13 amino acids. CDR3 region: CSARQGGGEKLFF. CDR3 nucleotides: TGCAGTGCTCGACAGGGGGGGGGGGAAAAACTGTTTTTT.

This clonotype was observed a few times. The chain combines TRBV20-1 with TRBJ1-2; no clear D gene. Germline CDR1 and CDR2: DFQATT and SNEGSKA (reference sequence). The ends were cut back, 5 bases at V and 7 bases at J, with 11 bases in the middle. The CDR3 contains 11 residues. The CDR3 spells CSASVARGYTF. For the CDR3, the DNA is TGCAGTGCTTCAGTAGCACGTGGCTACACCTTC.

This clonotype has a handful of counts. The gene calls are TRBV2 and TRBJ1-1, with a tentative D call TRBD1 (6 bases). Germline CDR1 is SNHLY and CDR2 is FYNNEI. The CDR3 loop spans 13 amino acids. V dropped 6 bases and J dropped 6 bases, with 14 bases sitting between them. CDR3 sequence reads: CASRQDRTSEAFF. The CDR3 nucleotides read TGTGCCAGCAGACAGGACAGAACCTCTGAAGCTTTCTTT.

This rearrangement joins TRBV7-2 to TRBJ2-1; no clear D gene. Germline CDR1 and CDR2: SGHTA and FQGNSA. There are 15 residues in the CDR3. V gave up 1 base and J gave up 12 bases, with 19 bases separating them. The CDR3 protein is CASSLGSSSQYAQFF. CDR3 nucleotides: TGTGCCAGCAGCTTAGGTTCCTCCTCTCAGTATGCGCAGTTCTTC.

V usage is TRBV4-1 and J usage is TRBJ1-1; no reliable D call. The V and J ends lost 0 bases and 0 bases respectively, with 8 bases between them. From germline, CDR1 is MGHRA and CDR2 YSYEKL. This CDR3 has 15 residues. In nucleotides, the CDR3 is TGCGCCAGCAGCCAAGATGAAGTATTGAACACTGAAGCTTTCTTT. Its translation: CASSQDEVLNTEAFF.

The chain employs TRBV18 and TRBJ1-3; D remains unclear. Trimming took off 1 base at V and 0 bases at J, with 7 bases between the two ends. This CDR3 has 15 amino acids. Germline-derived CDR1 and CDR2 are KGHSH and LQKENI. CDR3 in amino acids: CASSPRQTSGNTIYF. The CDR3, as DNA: TGTGCCAGCTCACCACGCCAAACCTCTGGAAACACCATATATTTT.

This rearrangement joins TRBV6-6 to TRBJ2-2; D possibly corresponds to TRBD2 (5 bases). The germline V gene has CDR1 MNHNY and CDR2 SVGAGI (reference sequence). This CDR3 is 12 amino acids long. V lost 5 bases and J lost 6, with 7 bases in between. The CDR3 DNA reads TGTGCCAGCAGTATAGCGTCCGGGGAGCTGTTTTTT. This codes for CASSIASGELFF.

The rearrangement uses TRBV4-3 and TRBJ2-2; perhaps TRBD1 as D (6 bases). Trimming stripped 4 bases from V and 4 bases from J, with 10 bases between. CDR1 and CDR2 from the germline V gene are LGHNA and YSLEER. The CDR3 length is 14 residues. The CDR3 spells CASSLGATTGELFF. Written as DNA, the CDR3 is TGCGCCAGCAGCCTGGGGGCGACCACCGGGGAGCTGTTTTTT.

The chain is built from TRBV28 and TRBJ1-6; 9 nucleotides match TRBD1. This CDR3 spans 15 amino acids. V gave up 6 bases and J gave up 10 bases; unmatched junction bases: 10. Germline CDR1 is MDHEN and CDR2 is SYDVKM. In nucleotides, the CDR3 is TGTGCCAGCAGAGTCGTAGGGACAGGGCCCTCACCCCTCCACTTT. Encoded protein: CASRVVGTGPSPLHF.

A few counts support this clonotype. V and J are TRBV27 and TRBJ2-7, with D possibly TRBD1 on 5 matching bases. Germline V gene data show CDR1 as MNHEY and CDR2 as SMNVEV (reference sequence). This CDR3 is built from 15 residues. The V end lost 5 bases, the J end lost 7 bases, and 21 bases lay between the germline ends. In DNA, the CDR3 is TGTGCCAGCAGTCTAGACGGTGACAGCTTCCGGGAGCAGTACTTC. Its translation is CASSLDGDSFREQYF.

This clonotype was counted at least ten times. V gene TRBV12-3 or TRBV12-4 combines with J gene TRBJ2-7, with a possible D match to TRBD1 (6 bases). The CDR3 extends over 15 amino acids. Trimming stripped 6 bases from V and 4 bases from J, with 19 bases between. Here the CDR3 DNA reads TGTGCCAGCAGCTACTCCACAGGGTCATCGTACGAGCAGTACTTC. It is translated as CASSYSTGSSYEQYF.

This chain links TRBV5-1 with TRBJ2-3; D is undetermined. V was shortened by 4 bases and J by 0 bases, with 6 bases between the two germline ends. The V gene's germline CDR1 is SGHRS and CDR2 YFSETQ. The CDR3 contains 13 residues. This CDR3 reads CASSKDSTDTQYF. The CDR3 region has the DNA TGCGCCAGCAGCAAGGACAGCACAGATACGCAGTATTTT.

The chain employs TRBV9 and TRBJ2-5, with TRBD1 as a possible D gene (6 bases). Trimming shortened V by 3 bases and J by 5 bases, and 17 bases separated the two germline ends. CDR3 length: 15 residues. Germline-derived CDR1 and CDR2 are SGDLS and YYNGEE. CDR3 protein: CASSATDRSRETQYF. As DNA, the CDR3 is TGTGCCAGCAGCGCAACCGACAGGTCTAGGGAGACCCAGTACTTC.

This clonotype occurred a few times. CDR3 protein: CASSQVGGSKDGGEQYF. The DNA for the CDR3 is TGTGCCAGCAGCCAAGTCGGCGGGAGCAAAGACGGGGGCGAGCAGTACTTC. The V and J genes are TRBV3-1 and TRBJ2-7; the match to TRBD2 covers 7 bases. The germline CDR1 and CDR2 sequences are LGHDT and YNNKEL (reference sequence). V shed 1 base and J 6 bases; nucleotides not matched to a gene: 15. The CDR3 spans 17 residues.

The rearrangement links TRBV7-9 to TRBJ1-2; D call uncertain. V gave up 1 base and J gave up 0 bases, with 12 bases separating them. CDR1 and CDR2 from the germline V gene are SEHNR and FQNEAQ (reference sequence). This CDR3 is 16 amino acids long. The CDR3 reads CASSLDGEATNYGYTF. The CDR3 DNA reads TGTGCCAGCAGCTTAGATGGGGAGGCGACTAACTATGGCTACACCTTC. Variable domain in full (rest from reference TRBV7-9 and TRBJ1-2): DTGVSQNPRHKITKRGQNVTFRCDPISEHNRLYWYRQTLGQGPEFLTYFQNEAQLEKSRLLSDRFSAERPKGSFSTLEIQRTEQGDSAMYLCASSLDGEATNYGYTFGSGTRLTVV.

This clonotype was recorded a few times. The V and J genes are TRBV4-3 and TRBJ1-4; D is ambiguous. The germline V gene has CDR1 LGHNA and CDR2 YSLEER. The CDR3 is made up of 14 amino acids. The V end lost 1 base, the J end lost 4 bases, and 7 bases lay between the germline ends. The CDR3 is CASSQGDYNEKLFF. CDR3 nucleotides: TGCGCCAGCAGCCAAGGGGATTATAATGAAAAACTGTTTTTT.

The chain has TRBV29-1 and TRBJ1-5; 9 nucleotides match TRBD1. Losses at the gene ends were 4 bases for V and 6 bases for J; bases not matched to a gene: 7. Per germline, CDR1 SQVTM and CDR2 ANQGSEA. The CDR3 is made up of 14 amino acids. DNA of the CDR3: TGCAGCGTTGGGACAGGGGAGTATGGTCAGCCCCAGCATTTT. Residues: CSVGTGEYGQPQHF.